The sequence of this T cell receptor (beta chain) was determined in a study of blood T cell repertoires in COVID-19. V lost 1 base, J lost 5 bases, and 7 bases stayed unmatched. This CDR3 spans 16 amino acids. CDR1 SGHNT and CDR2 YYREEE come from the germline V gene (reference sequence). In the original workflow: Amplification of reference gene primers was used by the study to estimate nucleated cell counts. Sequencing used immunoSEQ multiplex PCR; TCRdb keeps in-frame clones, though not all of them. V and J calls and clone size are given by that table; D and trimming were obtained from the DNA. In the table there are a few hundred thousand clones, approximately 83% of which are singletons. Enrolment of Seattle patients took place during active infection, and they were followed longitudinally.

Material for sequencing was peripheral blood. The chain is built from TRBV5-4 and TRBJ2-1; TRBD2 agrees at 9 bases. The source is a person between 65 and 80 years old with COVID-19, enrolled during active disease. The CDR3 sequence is CASSLKERGAHNEQFF. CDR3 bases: TGTGCCAGCAGCTTGAAAGAGCGGGGGGCTCACAATGAGCAGTTCTTC.